The 30 T cell receptor beta chains below come from one sample, sequenced in a study of blood T cell repertoires in COVID-19. Sequenced by immunoSEQ multiplex PCR; TCRdb stores in-frame clones only, minus some. Of tens of thousands of clones detected, approximately 80% appear once; the ten largest clones hold 25% to 40%. Sample: peripheral blood. Receptors were obtained from a human donor in a cohort sampled during active COVID-19.

This clone was seen a single time. CDR3 sequence reads: CASGTSKEKLFF. In nucleotides, the CDR3 is TGTGCCAGCGGGACAAGCAAAGAAAAACTGTTTTTT. This chain uses TRBV6-5 with TRBJ1-4, with D perhaps matching TRBD1 (6 bases). Germline V gives CDR1 MNHEY, CDR2 SVGAGI. CDR3 length: 12 residues. V lost 8 bases to trimming and J lost 8 bases, with 12 bases between them.

The CDR3 here is CASSPPESRGQPQHF. The CDR3 region has the DNA TGTGCCAGCAGTCCTCCTGAGTCCAGGGGTCAGCCCCAGCATTTT. The chain uses TRBV28 and TRBJ1-5, with D possibly TRBD1 on 6 matching bases. Trimming left V 5 bases short and J 6 bases short, with 17 bases between. The CDR3 loop spans 15 amino acids. Germline CDR1 and CDR2: MDHEN and SYDVKM.

This chain connects TRBV9 to TRBJ1-1; D remains ambiguous. This CDR3 spans 13 amino acids. Deletions cut 4 bases from V and 1 base from J, with 8 bases between. Germline V gene sequence: CDR1 SGDLS, CDR2 YYNGEE. The CDR3 is CASSITPNTEAFF. The CDR3 nucleotides are TGTGCCAGCAGCATTACACCGAACACTGAAGCTTTCTTT.

The rearrangement joins TRBV19 to TRBJ1-2; no reliable D call. CDR3 length: 13 amino acids. The germline V gene has CDR1 LNHDA and CDR2 SQIVND (reference sequence). V was trimmed by 5 bases and J by 3 bases, leaving 10 bases between them. CDR3 sequence: CASSLYSDYGYTF. CDR3 DNA: TGTGCCAGTAGTTTATACAGTGACTATGGCTACACCTTC.

This chain joins TRBV7-3 and TRBJ2-1; D unclear. V lost 3 bases to trimming and J lost 0 bases, with 12 bases between them. Germline V gene sequence: CDR1 SGHTA, CDR2 FQGTGA. The CDR3 loop spans 16 amino acids. In nucleotides, the CDR3 is TGTGCCAGCAGCTTGTATCCACGCAGCTCCTACAATGAGCAGTTCTTC. The encoded protein is CASSLYPRSSYNEQFF.

The chain couples TRBV14 to TRBJ1-1; D remains ambiguous. There are 15 residues in the CDR3. Trimming took off 0 bases at V and 4 bases at J, with 12 bases between the two ends. The V gene's germline CDR1 is SGHDN and CDR2 FVKESK. CDR3 sequence reads: CASSQDSKFSTEAFF. In DNA, the CDR3 is TGTGCCAGCAGCCAAGATTCGAAGTTTAGCACTGAAGCTTTCTTT.

Only a few counts were recorded for this clone. The chain has TRBV19 and TRBJ2-3; tentative D call: TRBD1 (6 bases). Trimming pared 3 bases from V and 6 bases from J, leaving 19 bases between. The germline CDR1 and CDR2 sequences are LNHDA and SQIVND (reference sequence). The length of the CDR3 is 16 residues. The CDR3 nucleotides read TGTGCCAGTAGTATTATGGGACACCAAATTCCTGATACGCAGTATTTT. It translates to CASSIMGHQIPDTQYF. The full variable domain, its missing parts supplied by reference TRBV19 and TRBJ2-3, is DGGITQSPKYLFRKEGQNVTLSCEQNLNHDAMYWYRQDPGQGLRLIYYSQIVNDFQKGDIAEGYSVSREKKESFPLTVTSAQKNPTAFYLCASSIMGHQIPDTQYFGPGTRLTVL.

CDR3 in DNA: TGTGCCAGCAGCTCGGGACTAGCGGGAGAGACCCAGTACTTC. Protein: CASSSGLAGETQYF. The chain combines TRBV5-6 with TRBJ2-5; 12 bases are a match to TRBD2. The germline gives CDR1 SGHDT, CDR2 YYEEEE. This CDR3 is 14 amino acids long. After removal of 3 bases from V and 4 bases from J, the junction contained 1 base not matched to a gene.

This chain joins TRBV5-1 and TRBJ2-3; tentatively, D is TRBD1 (6 bases). CDR1 SGHRS and CDR2 YFSETQ come from the germline V gene. CDR3 length: 13 amino acids. V lost 7 bases to trimming and J lost 5 bases, with 14 bases between them. The CDR3 loop is CASGNSGVDTQYF. DNA of the CDR3: TGCGCCAGCGGAAATTCAGGGGTAGATACGCAGTATTTT.

The gene calls are TRBV7-9 and TRBJ1-6; 9 nucleotides agree with TRBD1. The J segment lost 7 bases and the V segment lost 5 bases, leaving 6 bases of the junction unmatched. The CDR3 is 15 residues long. In germline, CDR1 is SEHNR, CDR2 FQNEAQ (reference sequence). CDR3 loop: CASSARDRVNSPLHF. The CDR3 DNA sequence: TGTGCCAGCAGCGCCCGGGACAGGGTAAATTCACCCCTCCACTTT.

The rearrangement links TRBV6-2 or TRBV6-3 to TRBJ2-3; no definite D call. From germline, CDR1 is MNHEY and CDR2 SVGEGT. Trimming cost V 5 bases and J 6 bases, with 15 bases left between them. The CDR3 spans 14 residues. The CDR3 here is CASSKFARVDTQYF. Here the CDR3 DNA reads TGTGCCAGCAGTAAATTCGCTCGGGTGGATACGCAGTATTTT.

The chain couples TRBV27 to TRBJ2-2; 7 bases agree with TRBD2. This CDR3 contains 15 residues. The V and J ends lost 6 bases and 5 bases, in that order; junction bases with no gene match: 9. The germline V gene encodes CDR1 MNHEY and CDR2 SMNVEV (reference sequence). The CDR3 DNA reads TGTGCCAGCAGGCCGACTGGCGGGAGAACCGGGGAGCTGTTTTTT. It specifies CASRPTGGRTGELFF.

The table lists this clone with a count of one. This chain uses TRBV7-2 with TRBJ2-2; the D gene is possibly TRBD1 (5 bases). CDR1 and CDR2 from the germline V gene are SGHTA and FQGNSA. This CDR3 contains 15 residues. The V end lost 2 bases, the J end lost 6 bases, and 13 bases lay between the germline ends. The CDR3 region is CASSLRARAAGELFF. The CDR3 bases are TGTGCCAGCAGCTTAAGGGCCAGGGCCGCCGGGGAGCTGTTTTTT.

The CDR3 region is CASSMGHLNQPQHF. CDR3 nucleotide sequence: TGTGCCAGTAGTATGGGACACCTCAATCAGCCCCAGCATTTT. The chain links TRBV19 to TRBJ1-5; D is possibly TRBD1 (6 bases). V was trimmed by 3 bases and J by 3 bases, leaving 9 bases between them. CDR1 is LNHDA, CDR2 SQIVND, per germline (reference sequence). CDR3 length: 14 amino acids.

The chain joins TRBV6-5 to TRBJ2-2; TRBD2 is a possible D gene (5 bases). The ends were cut back, 9 bases at V and 3 bases at J, with 14 bases in the middle. Germline-derived CDR1 and CDR2 are MNHEY and SVGAGI. The CDR3 extends over 14 amino acids. The CDR3 spells CARVVGSDTGELFF. The CDR3, as DNA: TGTGCCAGGGTGGTAGGGAGTGACACCGGGGAGCTGTTTTTT.

The chain recombines TRBV19 with TRBJ2-3; 10 nucleotides line up with TRBD2. CDR3 length: 15 amino acids. V lost 6 bases and J lost 2; bases outside the gene matches: 5. Germline V lookup: CDR1 LNHDA, CDR2 SQIVND (reference sequence). The CDR3 DNA sequence: TGTGCCAGTAGGGTTAGCGGGAGGCCCACAGATACGCAGTATTTT. As protein: CASRVSGRPTDTQYF. Combining the CDR3 with reference TRBV19 and TRBJ2-3 gives the whole variable domain DGGITQSPKYLFRKEGQNVTLSCEQNLNHDAMYWYRQDPGQGLRLIYYSQIVNDFQKGDIAEGYSVSREKKESFPLTVTSAQKNPTAFYLCASRVSGRPTDTQYFGPGTRLTVL.

The chain carries TRBV18 and TRBJ2-1; 7 nucleotides align to TRBD1. CDR1 is KGHSH, CDR2 LQKENI, per germline. The CDR3 is 14 amino acids. The V and J ends lost 2 bases and 9 bases, in that order; junction bases with no gene match: 7. As DNA, the CDR3 is TGTGCCAGCTCACCATTCGGACAGGCGGTTGAGCAGTTCTTC. Protein sequence: CASSPFGQAVEQFF. Using reference TRBV18 and TRBJ2-1 for the parts outside the CDR3, the full variable domain is NAGVMQNPRHLVRRRGQEARLRCSPMKGHSHVYWYRQLPEEGLKFMVYLQKENIIDESGMPKERFSAEFPKEGPSILRIQQVVRGDSAAYFCASSPFGQAVEQFFGPGTRLTVL.

This clone was detected once. The chain links TRBV10-3 to TRBJ2-7; 8 bases are a match to TRBD1. Germline V CDR1 and CDR2: ENHRY, SYGVKD. V lost 0 bases to trimming and J lost 6 bases; unmatched junction nucleotides: 7. The CDR3 contains 15 residues. In DNA, the CDR3 is TGTGCCATCAGTGAGTCCGGACAGGGTCAAGGCGAGCAGTACTTC. Its protein is CAISESGQGQGEQYF.

In nucleotides, the CDR3 is TGTGCCAGCAGCTCCGCCGGGGTCCCGCGAGGGTACTTC. It codes for CASSSAGVPRGYF. The chain joins TRBV28 to TRBJ2-4; TRBD2 is a possible D gene (5 bases). Germline V lookup: CDR1 MDHEN, CDR2 SYDVKM. V shed 6 bases and J shed 15 bases, with 21 bases lying between them. The CDR3 contains 13 residues.

The V call is TRBV20-1, the J call TRBJ2-5, with 7 bases identical to TRBD2. The V segment lost 3 bases and the J segment 0 bases; nucleotides outside the gene matches: 13. CDR1 and CDR2 (germline): DFQATT, SNEGSKA (reference sequence). This CDR3 is built from 17 residues. CDR3 in DNA: TGCAGTGCTAGTAGGCCCTTAAGACTAGCCGACCAAGAGACCCAGTACTTC. Amino acid sequence: CSASRPLRLADQETQYF.

Of note for this clone: Within the sample, other DNA sequences also encode this same CDR3. The genes are TRBV7-9 and TRBJ1-1; D unresolved. This CDR3 region has 15 residues. V lost 2 bases and J lost 2, with 12 bases in between. Germline CDR1 SEHNR, CDR2 FQNEAQ (reference sequence). This CDR3 reads CASSLLAFGNTEAFF. In nucleotides, the CDR3 is TGTGCCAGCAGCTTACTAGCCTTCGGTAACACTGAAGCTTTCTTT.

The chain employs TRBV5-6 and TRBJ1-6; 7 bases are shared with TRBD1. V trimming: 4 bases; J trimming: 5 bases; junction bases outside the gene matches: 6. The CDR3 is 15 residues long. Germline V gene sequence: CDR1 SGHDT, CDR2 YYEEEE. In DNA form, the CDR3 reads TGTGCCAGCAGCAGCGGACAGGCGAATAATTCACCCCTCCACTTT. Amino acids: CASSSGQANNSPLHF.

CDR3 bases: TGTGCCAGCAGTACCCGGGTTGCGGGGGGGGAGCAGTACTTC. This translates into CASSTRVAGGEQYF. The chain carries TRBV27 and TRBJ2-7, with TRBD2 matching 9 bases. Germline CDR1 reads MNHEY; CDR2 reads SMNVEV (reference sequence). V was pared by 5 bases and J by 7 bases, with 9 bases of the junction left unmatched. The CDR3 has 14 amino acids.

This clone showed up just once. The genes are TRBV11-2 and TRBJ1-4; tentatively, D is TRBD1 (5 bases). Deletions cut 7 bases from V and 4 bases from J, with 19 bases between. The CDR3 consists of 16 residues. The V gene's germline CDR1 is SGHAT and CDR2 FQNNGV. This chain's CDR3 is CASNRGRRGINEKLFF. The CDR3 DNA follows: TGTGCCAGCAACCGGGGTAGGAGGGGAATTAATGAAAAACTGTTTTTT.

The chain combines TRBV7-2 with TRBJ2-3, with D uncertain. V was shortened by 3 bases and J by 4 bases, with 11 bases between the two germline ends. The germline gives CDR1 SGHTA, CDR2 FQGNSA. The CDR3 runs 14 residues. CDR3 nucleotide sequence: TGTGCCAGCAGCTTCCCCCACAACCCAGATACGCAGTATTTT. This gives the protein CASSFPHNPDTQYF.

As for this clone: A junction boundary mismatches the germline segment, possibly from a read error. The V and J genes are TRBV7-6 and TRBJ1-6; 7 bases agree with TRBD1. The length of the CDR3 is 15 residues. The V gene's germline CDR1 is SGHVS and CDR2 FNYEAQ. For the CDR3, the DNA is TGTGCCAGCAGCACCCAACAGGGGTATAGTTCACCCCTCCACTTT. It codes for CASSTQQGYSSPLHF.

V usage is TRBV6-5 and J usage is TRBJ1-1; D might be TRBD1 (5 bases). CDR3 size: 11 residues. Germline V gives CDR1 MNHEY, CDR2 SVGAGI. Trimming took off 6 bases at V and 8 bases at J, with 10 bases between the two ends. CDR3 in DNA: TGTGCCAGCAGCGCGACAGTCGAAGCTTTCTTT. The encoded protein is CASSATVEAFF.

The J gene is TRBJ1-1, the V gene TRBV6-5; weak D call: TRBD1 (6 bases). The germline V and J ends were trimmed by 8 bases and 3 bases, with 13 bases remaining between them. In germline, CDR1 is MNHEY, CDR2 SVGAGI. The CDR3 covers 13 residues. The CDR3 DNA reads TGTGCCAGCCGAAGGGGGGGTTACACTGAAGCTTTCTTT. The encoded protein is CASRRGGYTEAFF.

The chain couples TRBV6-2 or TRBV6-3 to TRBJ1-5, with 12 nucleotides matching TRBD1. Germline assignment: CDR1 MNHEY and CDR2 SVGEGT. The V segment lost 2 bases and the J segment 3 bases; nucleotides outside the gene matches: 8. The CDR3 sequence is 18 residues long. Here the CDR3 DNA reads TGTGCCAGCAGTTACCCCTTGGGGACAGGGGGCGTCAATCAGCCCCAGCATTTT. Translated: CASSYPLGTGGVNQPQHF.

This chain uses TRBV11-2 with TRBJ1-4; weak D call: TRBD1 (5 bases). The CDR3 spans 14 residues. Germline-derived CDR1 and CDR2 are SGHAT and FQNNGV. V shed 2 bases and J shed 7 bases, with 11 bases lying between them. The CDR3 DNA is TGTGCCAGCAGCTTACAACCAAGGGGTGAAAAACTGTTTTTT. Its protein product is CASSLQPRGEKLFF.